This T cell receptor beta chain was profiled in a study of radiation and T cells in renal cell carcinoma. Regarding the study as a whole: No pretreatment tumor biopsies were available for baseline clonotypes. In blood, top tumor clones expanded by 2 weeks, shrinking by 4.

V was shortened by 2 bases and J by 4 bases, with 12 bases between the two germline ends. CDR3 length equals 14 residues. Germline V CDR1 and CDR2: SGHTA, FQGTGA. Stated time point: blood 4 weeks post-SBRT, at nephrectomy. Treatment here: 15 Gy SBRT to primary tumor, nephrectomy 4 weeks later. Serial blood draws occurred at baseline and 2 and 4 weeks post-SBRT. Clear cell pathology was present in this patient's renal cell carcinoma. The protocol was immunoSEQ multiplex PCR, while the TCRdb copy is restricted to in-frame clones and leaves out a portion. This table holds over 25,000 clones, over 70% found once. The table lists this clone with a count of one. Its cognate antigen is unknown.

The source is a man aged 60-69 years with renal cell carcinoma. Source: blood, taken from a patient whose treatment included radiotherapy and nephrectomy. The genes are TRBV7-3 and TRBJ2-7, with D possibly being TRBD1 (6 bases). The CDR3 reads CASSLRGGQYEQYF. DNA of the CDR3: TGTGCCAGCAGCTTACGAGGGGGACAATACGAGCAGTACTTC.